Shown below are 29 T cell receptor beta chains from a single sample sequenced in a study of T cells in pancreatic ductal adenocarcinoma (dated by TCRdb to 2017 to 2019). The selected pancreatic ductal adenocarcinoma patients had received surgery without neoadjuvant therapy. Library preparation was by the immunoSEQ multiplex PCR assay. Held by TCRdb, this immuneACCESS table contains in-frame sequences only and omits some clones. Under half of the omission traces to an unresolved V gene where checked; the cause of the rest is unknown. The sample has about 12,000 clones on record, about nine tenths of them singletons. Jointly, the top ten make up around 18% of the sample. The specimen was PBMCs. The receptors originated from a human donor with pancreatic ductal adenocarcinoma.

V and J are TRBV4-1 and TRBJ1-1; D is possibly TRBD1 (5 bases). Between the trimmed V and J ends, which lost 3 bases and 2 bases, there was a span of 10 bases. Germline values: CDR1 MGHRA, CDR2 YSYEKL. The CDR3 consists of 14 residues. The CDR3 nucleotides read TGCGCCAGCAGCCAGCAGGGAATTAACACTGAAGCTTTCTTT. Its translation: CASSQQGINTEAFF.

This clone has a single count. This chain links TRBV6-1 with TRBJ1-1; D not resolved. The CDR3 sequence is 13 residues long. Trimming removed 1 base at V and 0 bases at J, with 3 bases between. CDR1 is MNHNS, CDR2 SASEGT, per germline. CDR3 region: CASSEVMNTEAFF. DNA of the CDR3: TGTGCCAGCAGTGAAGTTATGAACACTGAAGCTTTCTTT.

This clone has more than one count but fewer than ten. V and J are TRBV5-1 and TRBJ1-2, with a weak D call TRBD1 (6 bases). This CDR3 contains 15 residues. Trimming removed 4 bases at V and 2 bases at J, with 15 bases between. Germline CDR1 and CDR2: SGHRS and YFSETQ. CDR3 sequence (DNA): TGCGCCAGCAGCCTAGGGTCCGGGACAAACTATGGCTACACCTTC. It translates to CASSLGSGTNYGYTF.

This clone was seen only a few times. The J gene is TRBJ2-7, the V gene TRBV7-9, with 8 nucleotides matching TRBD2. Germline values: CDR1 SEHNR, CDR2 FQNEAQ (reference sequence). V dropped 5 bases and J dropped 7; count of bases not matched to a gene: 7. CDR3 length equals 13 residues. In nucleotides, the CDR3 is TGTGCCAGCAGCCCAGCGGGAGCGGGAGAGCAGTACTTC. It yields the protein CASSPAGAGEQYF.

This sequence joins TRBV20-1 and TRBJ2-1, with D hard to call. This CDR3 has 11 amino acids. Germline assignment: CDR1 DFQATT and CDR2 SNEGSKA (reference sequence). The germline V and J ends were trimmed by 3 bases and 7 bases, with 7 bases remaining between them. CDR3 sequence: CSARMGNEQFF. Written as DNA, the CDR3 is TGCAGTGCTAGGATGGGGAATGAGCAGTTCTTC.

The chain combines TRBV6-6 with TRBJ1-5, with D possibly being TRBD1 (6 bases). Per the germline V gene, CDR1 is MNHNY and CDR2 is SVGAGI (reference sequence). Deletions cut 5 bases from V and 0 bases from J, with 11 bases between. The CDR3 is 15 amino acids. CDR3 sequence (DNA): TGTGCCAGCAGTCCGGACAGAAATAGCAATCAGCCCCAGCATTTT. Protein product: CASSPDRNSNQPQHF.

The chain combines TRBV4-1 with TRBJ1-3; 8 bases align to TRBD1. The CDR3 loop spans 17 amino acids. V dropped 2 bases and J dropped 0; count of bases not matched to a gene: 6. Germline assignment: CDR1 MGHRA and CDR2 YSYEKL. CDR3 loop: CASSQRTGRSSGNTIYF. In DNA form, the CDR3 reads TGCGCCAGCAGCCAACGGACAGGGCGTAGCTCTGGAAACACCATATATTTT.

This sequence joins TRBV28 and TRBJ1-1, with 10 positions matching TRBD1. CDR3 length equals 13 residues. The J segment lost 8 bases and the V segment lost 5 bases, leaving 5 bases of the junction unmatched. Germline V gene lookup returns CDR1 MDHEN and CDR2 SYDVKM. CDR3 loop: CASSPRQGAEAFF. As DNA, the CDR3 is TGTGCCAGCAGTCCTAGACAGGGGGCCGAAGCTTTCTTT.

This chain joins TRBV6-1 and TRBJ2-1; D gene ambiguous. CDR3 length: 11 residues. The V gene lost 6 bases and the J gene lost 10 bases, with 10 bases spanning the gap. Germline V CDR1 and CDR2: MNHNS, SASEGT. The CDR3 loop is CASSVIREQFF. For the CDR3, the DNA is TGTGCCAGCAGCGTGATTCGGGAGCAGTTCTTC.

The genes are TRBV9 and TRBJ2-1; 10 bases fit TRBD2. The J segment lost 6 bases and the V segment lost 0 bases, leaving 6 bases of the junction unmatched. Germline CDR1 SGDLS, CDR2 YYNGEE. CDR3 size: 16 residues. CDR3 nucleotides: TGTGCCAGCAGCGTAGTAGGGACTAGCGTTCCCAATGAGCAGTTCTTC. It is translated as CASSVVGTSVPNEQFF.

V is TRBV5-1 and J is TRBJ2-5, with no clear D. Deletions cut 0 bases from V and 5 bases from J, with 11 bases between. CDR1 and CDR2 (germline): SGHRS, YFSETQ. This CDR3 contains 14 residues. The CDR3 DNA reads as TGCGCCAGCAGCTTGGAAAGGGTTTGGGAGACCCAGTACTTC. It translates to CASSLERVWETQYF.

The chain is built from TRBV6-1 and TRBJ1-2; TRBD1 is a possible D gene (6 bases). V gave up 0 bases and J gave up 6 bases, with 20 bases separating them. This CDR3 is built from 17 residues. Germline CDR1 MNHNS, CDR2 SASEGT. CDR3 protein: CASSEALRAGERHGYTF. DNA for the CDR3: TGTGCCAGCAGTGAAGCGCTGCGGGCAGGGGAGAGGCATGGCTACACCTTC.

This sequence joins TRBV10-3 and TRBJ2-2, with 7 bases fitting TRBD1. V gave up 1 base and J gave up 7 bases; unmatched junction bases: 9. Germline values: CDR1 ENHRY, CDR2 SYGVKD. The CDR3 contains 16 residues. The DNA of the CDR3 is TGTGCCATCAGTGAGTTCACAGGGGTTGGGAGCGGGGAGCTGTTTTTT. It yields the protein CAISEFTGVGSGELFF.

The CDR3 nucleotides read TGTGCCAGCATGGGAGGGACAGGGTATGGCTACACCTTC. Its translation: CASMGGTGYGYTF. The chain carries TRBV6-6 and TRBJ1-2; 9 nucleotides match TRBD1. The CDR3 runs to 13 residues. The V segment lost 7 bases and the J segment 5 bases; nucleotides outside the gene matches: 5. Germline assignment: CDR1 MNHNY and CDR2 SVGAGI (reference sequence).

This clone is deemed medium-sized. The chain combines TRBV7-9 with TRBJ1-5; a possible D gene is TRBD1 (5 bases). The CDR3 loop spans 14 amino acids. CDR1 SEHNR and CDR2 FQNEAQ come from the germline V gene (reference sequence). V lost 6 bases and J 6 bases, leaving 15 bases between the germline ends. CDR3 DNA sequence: TGTGCCAGCAGTAACTCGGCAGGGCCTCAGCCCCAGCATTTT. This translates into CASSNSAGPQPQHF.

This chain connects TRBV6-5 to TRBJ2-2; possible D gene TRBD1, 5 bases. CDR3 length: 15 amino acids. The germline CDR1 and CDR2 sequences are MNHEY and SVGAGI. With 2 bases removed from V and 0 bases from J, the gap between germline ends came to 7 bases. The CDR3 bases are TGTGCCAGCAGTTACGACAGCTCGAACACCGGGGAGCTGTTTTTT. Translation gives CASSYDSSNTGELFF.

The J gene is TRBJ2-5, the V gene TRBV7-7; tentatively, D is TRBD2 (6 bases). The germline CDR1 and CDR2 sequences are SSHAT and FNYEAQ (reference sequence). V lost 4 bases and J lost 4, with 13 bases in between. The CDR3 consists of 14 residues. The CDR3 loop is CASSSRLGRETQYF. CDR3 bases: TGTGCCAGCAGCTCTAGACTAGGAAGAGAGACCCAGTACTTC.

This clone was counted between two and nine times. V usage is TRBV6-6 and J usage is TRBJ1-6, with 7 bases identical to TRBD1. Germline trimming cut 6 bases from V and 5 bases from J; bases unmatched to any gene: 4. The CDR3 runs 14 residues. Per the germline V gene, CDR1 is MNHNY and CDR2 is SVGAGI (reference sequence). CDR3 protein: CASSTTGDNSPLHF. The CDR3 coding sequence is TGTGCCAGCAGCACTACAGGGGATAATTCACCCCTCCACTTT.

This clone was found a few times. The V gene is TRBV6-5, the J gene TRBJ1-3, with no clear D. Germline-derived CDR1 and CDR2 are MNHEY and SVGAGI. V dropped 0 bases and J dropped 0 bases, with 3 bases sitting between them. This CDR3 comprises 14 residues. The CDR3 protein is CASSYSGSGNTIYF. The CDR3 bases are TGTGCCAGCAGTTACTCGGGCTCTGGAAACACCATATATTTT.

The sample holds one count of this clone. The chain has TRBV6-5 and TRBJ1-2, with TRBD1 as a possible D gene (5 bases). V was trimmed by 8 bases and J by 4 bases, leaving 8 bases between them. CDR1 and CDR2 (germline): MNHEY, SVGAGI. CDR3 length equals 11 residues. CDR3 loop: CASGAGYGYTF. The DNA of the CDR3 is TGTGCCAGCGGGGCCGGCTATGGCTACACCTTC.

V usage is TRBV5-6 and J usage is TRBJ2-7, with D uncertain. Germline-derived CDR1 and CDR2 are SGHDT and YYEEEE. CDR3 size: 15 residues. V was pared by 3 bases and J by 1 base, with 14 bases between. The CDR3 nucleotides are TGTGCCAGCAGCTCAACATCGACACCTTCCTACGAGCAGTACTTC. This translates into CASSSTSTPSYEQYF.

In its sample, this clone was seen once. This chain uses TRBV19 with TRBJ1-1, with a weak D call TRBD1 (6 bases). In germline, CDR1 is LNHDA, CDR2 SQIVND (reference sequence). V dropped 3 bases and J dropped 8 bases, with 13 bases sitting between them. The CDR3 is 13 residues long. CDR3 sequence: CASSMPRTAEAFF. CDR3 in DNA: TGTGCCAGTAGTATGCCCCGGACAGCCGAAGCTTTCTTT. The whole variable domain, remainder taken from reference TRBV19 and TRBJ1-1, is DGGITQSPKYLFRKEGQNVTLSCEQNLNHDAMYWYRQDPGQGLRLIYYSQIVNDFQKGDIAEGYSVSREKKESFPLTVTSAQKNPTAFYLCASSMPRTAEAFFGQGTRLTVV.

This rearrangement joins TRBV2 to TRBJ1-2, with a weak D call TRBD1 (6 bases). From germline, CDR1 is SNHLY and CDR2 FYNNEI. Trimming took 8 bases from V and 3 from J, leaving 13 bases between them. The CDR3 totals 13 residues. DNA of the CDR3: TGTGCCAGCGGTTTAGGGGGGGACTATGGCTACACCTTC. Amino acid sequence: CASGLGGDYGYTF.

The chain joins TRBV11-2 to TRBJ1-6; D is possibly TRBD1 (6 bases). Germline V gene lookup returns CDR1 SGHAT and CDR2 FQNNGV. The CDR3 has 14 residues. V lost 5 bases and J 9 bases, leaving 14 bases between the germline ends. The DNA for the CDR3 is TGTGCCAGCAGCCTCGGACAGTACGTTTCACCCCTCCACTTT. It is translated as CASSLGQYVSPLHF.

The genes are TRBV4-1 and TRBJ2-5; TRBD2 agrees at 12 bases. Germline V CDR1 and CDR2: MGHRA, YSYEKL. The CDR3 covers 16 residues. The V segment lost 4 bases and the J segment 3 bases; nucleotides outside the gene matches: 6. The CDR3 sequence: CASSPSRLAGEETQYF. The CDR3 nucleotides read TGCGCCAGCAGCCCTTCCCGACTAGCGGGGGAAGAGACCCAGTACTTC.

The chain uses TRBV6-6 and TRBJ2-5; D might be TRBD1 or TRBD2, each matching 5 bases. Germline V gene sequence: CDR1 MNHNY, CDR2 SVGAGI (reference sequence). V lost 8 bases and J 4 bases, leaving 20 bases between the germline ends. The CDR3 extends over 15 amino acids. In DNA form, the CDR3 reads TGTGCCAGCCCGGGGCGACAGATGTGGGGAGAGACCCAGTACTTC. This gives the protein CASPGRQMWGETQYF.

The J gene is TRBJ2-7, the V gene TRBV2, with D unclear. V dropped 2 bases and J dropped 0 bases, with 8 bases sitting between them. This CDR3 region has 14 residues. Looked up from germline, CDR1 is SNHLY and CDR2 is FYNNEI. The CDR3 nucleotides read TGTGCCAGCAGTGAAAGGCAGAGCTCCTACGAGCAGTACTTC. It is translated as CASSERQSSYEQYF.

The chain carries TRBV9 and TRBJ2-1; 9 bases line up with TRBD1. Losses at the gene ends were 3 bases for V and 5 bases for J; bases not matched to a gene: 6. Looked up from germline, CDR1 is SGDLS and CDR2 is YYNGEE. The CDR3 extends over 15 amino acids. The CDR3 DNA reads TGTGCCAGCAGCGCAGGGACAGGGACCAACAATGAGCAGTTCTTC. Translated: CASSAGTGTNNEQFF.

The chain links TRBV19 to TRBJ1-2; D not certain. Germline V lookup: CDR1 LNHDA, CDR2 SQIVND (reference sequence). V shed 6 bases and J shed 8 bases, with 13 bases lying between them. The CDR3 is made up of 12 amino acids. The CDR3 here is CASSTWAGGYTF. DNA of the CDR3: TGTGCCAGTAGCACCTGGGCAGGCGGCTACACCTTC.